The 5 T cell receptor beta chains listed next were all sequenced from one sample in a study of cytomegalovirus exposure and HLA in healthy donors. 60 Vbeta and 13 Jbeta primers were used in PCR. Clones were sequenced by immunoSEQ multiplex PCR, and TCRdb holds only the in-frame ones, with some missing. This sample has 40,000 to 60,000 clones, with about three quarters found just once. Sequenced sample: PBMCs. These receptor sequences come from a woman aged 45-59 years in good health and CMV-seronegative.

The chain recombines TRBV6-5 with TRBJ2-3, with 9 bases that match TRBD1. Trimming at V came to 2 bases and at J to 2 bases, leaving 5 bases not matched to a gene. The CDR3 is 16 residues long. CDR1 MNHEY and CDR2 SVGAGI come from the germline V gene. The CDR3, as DNA: TGTGCCAGCAGTTACAACAGGGGGCGCCCCACAGATACGCAGTATTTT. Translated, it gives CASSYNRGRPTDTQYF.

This clone turned up a few times. CDR3 nucleotides: TGTGCCTGTTTGACAGGGGGCACGGCTTTCTTT. Protein sequence: CACLTGGTAFF. The rearrangement joins TRBV30 to TRBJ1-1; 10 bases match TRBD1. Looked up from germline, CDR1 is GTSNPN and CDR2 is SVGIG (reference sequence). V lost 6 bases and J lost 11; bases outside the gene matches: 6. This CDR3 has 11 amino acids. The full variable domain, rest sourced from reference TRBV30 and TRBJ1-1, is SQTIHQWPATLVQPVGSPLSLECTVEGTSNPNLYWYRQAAGRGLQLLFYSVGIGQISSEVPQNLSASRPQDRQFILSSKKLLLSDSGFYLCACLTGGTAFFGQGTRLTVV.

The chain couples TRBV19 to TRBJ2-3, with TRBD2 matching over 8 bases. This CDR3 region has 14 residues. J gave up 3 bases and V 3 bases, and 2 bases lay outside the gene matches. Germline assignment: CDR1 LNHDA and CDR2 SQIVND (reference sequence). The CDR3 spells CASSIGLATDTQYF. CDR3 coding DNA: TGTGCCAGTAGTATCGGACTAGCAACAGATACGCAGTATTTT.

This chain connects TRBV21-1 to TRBJ1-6. TRBV21-1 is a listed pseudogene. The CDR3 contains 16 residues. The CDR3 protein is CASSGGAGAYNSPLHF. In DNA form, the CDR3 reads TGTGCCAGCAGCGGAGGCGCGGGGGCCTATAATTCACCCCTCCACTTT.

The V call is TRBV7-2, the J call TRBJ2-7; TRBD1 agrees at 7 bases. This CDR3 is 15 amino acids long. CDR1 is SGHTA, CDR2 FQGNSA, per germline. The junction had 13 bases not matched to a gene; V was cut back by 5 bases and J by 6 bases. The CDR3 sequence is CASSPQVDRLGEQYF. CDR3 in DNA: TGTGCCAGCAGCCCCCAGGTGGACAGGCTCGGCGAGCAGTACTTC.